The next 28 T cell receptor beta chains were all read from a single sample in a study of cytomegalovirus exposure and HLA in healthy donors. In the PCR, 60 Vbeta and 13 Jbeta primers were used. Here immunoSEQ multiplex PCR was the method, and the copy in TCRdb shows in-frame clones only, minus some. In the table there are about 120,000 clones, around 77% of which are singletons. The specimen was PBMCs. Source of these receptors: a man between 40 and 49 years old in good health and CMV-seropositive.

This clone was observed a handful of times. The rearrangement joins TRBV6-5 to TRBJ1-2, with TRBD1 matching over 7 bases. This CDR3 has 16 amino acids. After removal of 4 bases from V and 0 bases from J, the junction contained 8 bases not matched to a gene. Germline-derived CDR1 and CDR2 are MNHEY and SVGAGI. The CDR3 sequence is CASSLGQAVANYGYTF. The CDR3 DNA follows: TGTGCCAGCAGTTTAGGACAGGCGGTCGCTAACTATGGCTACACCTTC.

As DNA, the CDR3 is TGTGCCAGCATTTTGTCTTTAGGCAGGGGAGTAGCTTTCTTT. This translates into CASILSLGRGVAFF. This chain connects TRBV7-9 to TRBJ1-1, with D perhaps TRBD1 (6 bases). The V end was cut by 7 bases, the J end by 10 bases, with 22 bases between. Germline V gene sequence: CDR1 SEHNR, CDR2 FQNEAQ (reference sequence). The CDR3 contains 14 residues.

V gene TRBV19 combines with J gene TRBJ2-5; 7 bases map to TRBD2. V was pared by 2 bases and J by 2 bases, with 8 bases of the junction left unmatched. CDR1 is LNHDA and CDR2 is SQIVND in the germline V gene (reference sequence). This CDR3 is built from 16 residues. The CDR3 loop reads CASSISIAGSQETQYF. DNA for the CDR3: TGTGCCAGTAGTATATCGATAGCGGGCTCACAAGAGACCCAGTACTTC.

The CDR3 is CASSQDLASSGANVLTF. CDR3 DNA sequence: TGCGCCAGCAGCCAAGATCTAGCTAGCTCTGGGGCCAACGTCCTGACTTTC. The V call is TRBV4-3, the J call TRBJ2-6, with D possibly TRBD2 on 5 matching bases. Per the germline V gene, CDR1 is LGHNA and CDR2 is YSLEER. The CDR3 runs to 17 residues. The V end lost 0 bases, the J end lost 0 bases, and 9 bases lay between the germline ends.

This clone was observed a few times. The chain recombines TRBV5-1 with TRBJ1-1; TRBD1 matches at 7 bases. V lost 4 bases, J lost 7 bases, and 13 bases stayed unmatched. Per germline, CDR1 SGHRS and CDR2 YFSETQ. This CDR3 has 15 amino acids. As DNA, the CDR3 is TGCGCCAGCAGCCCCCCGAGGGGACAGATTAATGAAGCTTTCTTT. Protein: CASSPPRGQINEAFF. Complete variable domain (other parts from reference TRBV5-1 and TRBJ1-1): KAGVTQTPRYLIKTRGQQVTLSCSPISGHRSVSWYQQTPGQGLQFLFEYFSETQRNKGNFPGRFSGRQFSNSRSEMNVSTLELGDSALYLCASSPPRGQINEAFFGQGTRLTVV.

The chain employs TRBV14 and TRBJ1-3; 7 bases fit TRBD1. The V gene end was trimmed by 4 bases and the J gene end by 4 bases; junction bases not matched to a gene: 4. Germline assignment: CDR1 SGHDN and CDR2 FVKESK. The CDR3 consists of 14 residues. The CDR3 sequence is CASSRGTAGNTIYF. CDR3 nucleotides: TGTGCCAGCAGCCGGGGGACAGCCGGAAACACCATATATTTT.

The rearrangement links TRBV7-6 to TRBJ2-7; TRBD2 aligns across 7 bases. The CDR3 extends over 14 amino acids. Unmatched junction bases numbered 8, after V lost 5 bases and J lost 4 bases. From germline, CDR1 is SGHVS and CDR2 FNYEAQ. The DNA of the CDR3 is TGTGCCAGCAGCCCCCCCCTCGGGGGGTACGAGCAGTACTTC. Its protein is CASSPPLGGYEQYF.

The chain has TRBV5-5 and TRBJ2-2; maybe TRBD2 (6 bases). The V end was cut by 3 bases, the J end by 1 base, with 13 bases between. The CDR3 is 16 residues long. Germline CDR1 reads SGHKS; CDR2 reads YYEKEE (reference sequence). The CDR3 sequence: CASSSPLGGNTGELFF. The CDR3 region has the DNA TGTGCCAGCAGCTCCCCGTTGGGGGGGAACACCGGGGAGCTGTTTTTT.

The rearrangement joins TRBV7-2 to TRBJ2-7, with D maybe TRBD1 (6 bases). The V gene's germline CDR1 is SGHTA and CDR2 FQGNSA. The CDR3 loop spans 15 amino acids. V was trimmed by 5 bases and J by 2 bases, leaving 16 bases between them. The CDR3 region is CASSPRLRTAYEQYF. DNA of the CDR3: TGTGCCAGCAGCCCCCGCCTTAGGACAGCCTACGAGCAGTACTTC.

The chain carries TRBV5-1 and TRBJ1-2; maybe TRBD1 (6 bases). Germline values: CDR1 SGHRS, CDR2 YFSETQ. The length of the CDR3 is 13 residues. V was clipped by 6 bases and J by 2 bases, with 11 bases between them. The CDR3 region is CASKPGQNYGYTF. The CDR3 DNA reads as TGCGCCAGCAAACCAGGACAGAACTATGGCTACACCTTC.

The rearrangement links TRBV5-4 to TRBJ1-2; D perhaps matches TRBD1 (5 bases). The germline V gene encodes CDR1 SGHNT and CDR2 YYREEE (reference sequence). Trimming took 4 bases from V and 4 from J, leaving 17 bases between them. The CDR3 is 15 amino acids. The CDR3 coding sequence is TGTGCCAGCAGCCCCTGGAGGTCCGGGGGCTATGGCTACACCTTC. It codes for CASSPWRSGGYGYTF.

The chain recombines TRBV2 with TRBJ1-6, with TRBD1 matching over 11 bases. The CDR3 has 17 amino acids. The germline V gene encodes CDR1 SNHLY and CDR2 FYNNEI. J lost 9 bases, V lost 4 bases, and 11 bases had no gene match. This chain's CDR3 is CASSVDRGRSQRSPLHF. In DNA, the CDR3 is TGTGCCAGCAGTGTGGACAGGGGGCGTTCTCAGCGTTCACCCCTCCACTTT. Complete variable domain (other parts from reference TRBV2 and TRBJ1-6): EPEVTQTPSHQVTQMGQEVILRCVPISNHLYFYWYRQILGQKVEFLVSFYNNEISEKSEIFDDQFSVERPDGSNFTLKIRSTKLEDSAMYFCASSVDRGRSQRSPLHFGNGTRLTVT.

The chain's CDR3 is CASSQYLESYEQYF. The DNA for the CDR3 is TGCGCCAGCAGCCAGTACCTAGAGTCGTACGAGCAGTACTTC. The chain employs TRBV4-1 and TRBJ2-7; D unclear. The CDR3 runs to 14 residues. The V gene lost 3 bases and the J gene lost 4 bases, with 13 bases spanning the gap. CDR1 and CDR2 from the germline V gene are MGHRA and YSYEKL.

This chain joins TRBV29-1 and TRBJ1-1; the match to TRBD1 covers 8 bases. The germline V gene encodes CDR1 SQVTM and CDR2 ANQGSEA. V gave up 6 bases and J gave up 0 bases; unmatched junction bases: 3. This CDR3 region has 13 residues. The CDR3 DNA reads TGCAGCGTGGGGGACAGGTTGAACACTGAAGCTTTCTTT. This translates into CSVGDRLNTEAFF.

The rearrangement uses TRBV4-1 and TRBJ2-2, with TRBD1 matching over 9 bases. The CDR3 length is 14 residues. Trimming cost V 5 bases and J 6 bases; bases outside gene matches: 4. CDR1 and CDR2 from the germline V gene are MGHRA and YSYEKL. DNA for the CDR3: TGCGCCAGCAGCTCGCGACAGGGGGCCGGGGAGCTGTTTTTT. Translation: CASSSRQGAGELFF.

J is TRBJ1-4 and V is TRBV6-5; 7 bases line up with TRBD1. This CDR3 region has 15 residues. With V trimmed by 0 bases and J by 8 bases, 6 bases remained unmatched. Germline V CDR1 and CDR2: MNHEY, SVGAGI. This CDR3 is CASSYSAGGWEKLFF. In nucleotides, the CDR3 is TGTGCCAGCAGTTACTCGGCAGGGGGTTGGGAAAAACTGTTTTTT.

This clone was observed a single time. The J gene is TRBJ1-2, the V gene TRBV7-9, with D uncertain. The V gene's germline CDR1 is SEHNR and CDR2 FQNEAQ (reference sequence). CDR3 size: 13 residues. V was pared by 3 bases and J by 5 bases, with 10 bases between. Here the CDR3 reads CASSLDSSYGYTF. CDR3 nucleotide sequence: TGTGCCAGCAGCTTGGACTCCAGTTATGGCTACACCTTC. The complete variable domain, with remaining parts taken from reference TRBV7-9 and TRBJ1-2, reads DTGVSQNPRHKITKRGQNVTFRCDPISEHNRLYWYRQTLGQGPEFLTYFQNEAQLEKSRLLSDRFSAERPKGSFSTLEIQRTEQGDSAMYLCASSLDSSYGYTFGSGTRLTVV.

The DNA for the CDR3 is TGTGCCAGCAGCCACCCGAAACAGGGAACCTACAATGAGCAGTTCTTC. Translation: CASSHPKQGTYNEQFF. The chain uses TRBV5-4 and TRBJ2-1, with a possible D match to TRBD1 (6 bases). This CDR3 is 16 amino acids long. CDR1 is SGHNT, CDR2 YYREEE, per germline (reference sequence). Trimming removed 4 bases at V and 2 bases at J, with 16 bases between. Combining the CDR3 with reference TRBV5-4 and TRBJ2-1 gives the whole variable domain ETGVTQSPTHLIKTRGQQVTLRCSSQSGHNTVSWYQQALGQGPQFIFQYYREEENGRGNFPPRFSGLQFPNYSSELNVNALELDDSALYLCASSHPKQGTYNEQFFGPGTRLTVL.

CDR3 in DNA: TGTGCCAGCAGTCGGGACAGCTTGGGGGTAGGAGCTTTCTTT. This gives the protein CASSRDSLGVGAFF. The chain has TRBV5-4 and TRBJ1-1; 7 bases agree with TRBD1. This CDR3 is 14 amino acids long. Trimming cost V 5 bases and J 10 bases; bases outside gene matches: 14. Germline values: CDR1 SGHNT, CDR2 YYREEE (reference sequence).

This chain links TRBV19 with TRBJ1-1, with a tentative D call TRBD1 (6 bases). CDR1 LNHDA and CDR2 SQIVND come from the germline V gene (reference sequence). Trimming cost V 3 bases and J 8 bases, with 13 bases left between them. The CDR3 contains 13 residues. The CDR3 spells CASSIGQGTEAFF. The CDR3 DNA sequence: TGTGCCAGTAGTATCGGTCAGGGGACGGAAGCTTTCTTT.

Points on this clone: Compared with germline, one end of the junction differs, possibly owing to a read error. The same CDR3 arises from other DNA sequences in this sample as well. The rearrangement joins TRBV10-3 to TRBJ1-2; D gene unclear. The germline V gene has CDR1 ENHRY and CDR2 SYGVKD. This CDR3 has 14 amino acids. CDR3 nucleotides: TGTGCCATCAGTGAGCGGGGAGCTAACTATGGCTATACCTTC. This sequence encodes CAISERGANYGYTF.

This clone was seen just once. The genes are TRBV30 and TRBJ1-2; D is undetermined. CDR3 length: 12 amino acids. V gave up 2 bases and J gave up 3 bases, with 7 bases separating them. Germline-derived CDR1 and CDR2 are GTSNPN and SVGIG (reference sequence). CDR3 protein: CAWSWQDYGYTF. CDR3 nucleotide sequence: TGTGCCTGGAGTTGGCAAGACTATGGCTACACCTTC.

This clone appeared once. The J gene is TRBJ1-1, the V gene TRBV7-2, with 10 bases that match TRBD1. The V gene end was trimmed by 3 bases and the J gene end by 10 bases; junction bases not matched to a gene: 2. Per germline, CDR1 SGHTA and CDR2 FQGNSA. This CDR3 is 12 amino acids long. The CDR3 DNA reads TGTGCCAGCAGCTTCGGGACAGGGGCAGCTTTCTTT. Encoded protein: CASSFGTGAAFF.

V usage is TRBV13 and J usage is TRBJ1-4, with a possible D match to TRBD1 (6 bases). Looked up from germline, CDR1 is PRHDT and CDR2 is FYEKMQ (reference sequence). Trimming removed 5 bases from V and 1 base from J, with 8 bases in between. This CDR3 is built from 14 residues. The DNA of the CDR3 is TGTGCCAGCAGCCAACAGGGAACTAATGAAAAACTGTTTTTT. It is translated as CASSQQGTNEKLFF.

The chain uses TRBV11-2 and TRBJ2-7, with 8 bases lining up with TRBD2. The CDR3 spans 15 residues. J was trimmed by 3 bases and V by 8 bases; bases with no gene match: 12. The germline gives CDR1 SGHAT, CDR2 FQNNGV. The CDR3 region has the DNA TGTGCCAGCCGGGGGCGGGGGGCCCAGTACTACGAGCAGTACTTC. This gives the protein CASRGRGAQYYEQYF.

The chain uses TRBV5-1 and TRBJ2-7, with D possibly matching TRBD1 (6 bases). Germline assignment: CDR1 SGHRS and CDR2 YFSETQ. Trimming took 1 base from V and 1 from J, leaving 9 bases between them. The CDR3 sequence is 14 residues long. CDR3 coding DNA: TGCGCCAGCAGCTTGTCAGGGGCTTCCTACGAGCAGTACTTC. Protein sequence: CASSLSGASYEQYF.

The CDR3: CASSVAPNGQGINGYTF. CDR3 nucleotides: TGTGCCAGCAGCGTAGCCCCGAACGGACAGGGGATAAATGGCTACACCTTC. The chain uses TRBV9 and TRBJ1-2; 9 bases are shared with TRBD1. V gave up 0 bases and J gave up 6 bases; unmatched junction bases: 12. The CDR3 totals 17 residues. CDR1 SGDLS and CDR2 YYNGEE come from the germline V gene.

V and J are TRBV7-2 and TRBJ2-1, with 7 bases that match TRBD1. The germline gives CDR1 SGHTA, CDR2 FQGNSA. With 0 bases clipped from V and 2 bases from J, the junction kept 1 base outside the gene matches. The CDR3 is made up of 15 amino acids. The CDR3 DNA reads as TGTGCCAGCAGCTTAGCCGGACAGGCCTACAATGAGCAGTTCTTC. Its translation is CASSLAGQAYNEQFF. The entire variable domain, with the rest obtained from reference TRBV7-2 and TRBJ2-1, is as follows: GAGVSQSPSNKVTEKGKDVELRCDPISGHTALYWYRQSLGQGLEFLIYFQGNSAPDKSGLPSDRFSAERTGGSVSTLTIQRTQQEDSAVYLCASSLAGQAYNEQFFGPGTRLTVL.